The 18 T cell receptor beta chains in this list originate from one sample, sequenced in a study of regulatory T cells in long-lasting Graves disease. The time point is: newly diagnosed GD, antithyroid drugs for less than 3 months. TCR sequences were obtained from RNA taken from PBMCs. The TCR beta library used iRepertoire HTBI primers with Arm-PCR amplification of CDR3. TCRdb independently ran MiXCR on the multiplex PCR reads; one entry per CDR3 protein. The sample consists of about 370,000 distinct CDR3 sequences, around 16% of them appearing once. The sequences come from peripheral blood mononuclear cells (PBMCs), collected at new diagnosis, from a patient treated with antithyroid drugs. Source of these receptors: a female donor with Graves disease.

This clonotype was detected many times. The chain couples TRBV11-2 to TRBJ2-3; 7 bases are a match to TRBD1. The CDR3 spans 14 residues. The V segment lost 3 bases and the J segment 2 bases; nucleotides outside the gene matches: 2. Germline assignment: CDR1 SGHAT and CDR2 FQNNGV. For the CDR3, the DNA is TGTGCCAGCAGCTTCGGGACAGTCACAGATACGCAGTATTTT. Its protein product is CASSFGTVTDTQYF.

This clonotype has only a few counts. The V and J genes are TRBV5-4 and TRBJ2-5, with D unclear. Trimming cost V 4 bases and J 3 bases, with 7 bases left between them. The CDR3 is 12 amino acids. Germline loops: CDR1 SGHNT, CDR2 YYREEE (reference sequence). The DNA for the CDR3 is TGTGCCAGCAGCGCCCAGGAAGAGACCCAGTACTTC. Translating gives CASSAQEETQYF. Using reference TRBV5-4 and TRBJ2-5 for the parts outside the CDR3, the full variable domain is ETGVTQSPTHLIKTRGQQVTLRCSSQSGHNTVSWYQQALGQGPQFIFQYYREEENGRGNFPPRFSGLQFPNYSSELNVNALELDDSALYLCASSAQEETQYFGPGTRLLVL.

This clonotype was counted between two and nine times. This CDR3 is CASVPSVGGTENIQYF. CDR3 in DNA: TGTGCCAGCGTCCCTTCTGTGGGGGGGACCGAAAACATTCAGTACTTC. V usage is TRBV12-3 or TRBV12-4 and J usage is TRBJ2-4, with 7 bases identical to TRBD2. V was pared by 8 bases and J by 5 bases, with 15 bases of the junction left unmatched. The CDR3 length is 16 residues.

This clonotype came up many times. The rearrangement joins TRBV20-1 to TRBJ2-5; 10 nucleotides agree with TRBD1. Germline trimming cut 3 bases from V and 3 bases from J; bases unmatched to any gene: 1. The CDR3 runs to 13 residues. CDR1 is DFQATT, CDR2 SNEGSKA, per germline (reference sequence). CDR3 bases: TGCAGTGCTAGGACAGGGGGCGAAGAGACCCAGTACTTC. Amino acid sequence: CSARTGGEETQYF.

V is TRBV7-2 and J is TRBJ2-5, with 7 bases matching TRBD1. V trimming: 5 bases; J trimming: 4 bases; junction bases outside the gene matches: 10. The CDR3 totals 15 residues. Per germline, CDR1 SGHTA and CDR2 FQGNSA. The CDR3 sequence is CASSRGEGAGETQYF. CDR3 sequence (DNA): TGTGCCAGCAGCCGGGGCGAGGGGGCAGGAGAGACCCAGTACTTC.

This clonotype showed up many times. The chain joins TRBV30 to TRBJ1-1; D gene ambiguous. The germline V gene encodes CDR1 GTSNPN and CDR2 SVGIG (reference sequence). V was pared by 1 base and J by 7 bases, with 10 bases between. This CDR3 has 12 amino acids. The CDR3 sequence is CAWSGMKGEAFF. In DNA form, the CDR3 reads TGTGCCTGGAGTGGGATGAAGGGTGAAGCTTTCTTT.

This clonotype was detected many times. This chain connects TRBV19 to TRBJ2-7, with TRBD2 as a possible D gene (5 bases). CDR1 is LNHDA and CDR2 is SQIVND in the germline V gene (reference sequence). The ends were cut back, 2 bases at V and 0 bases at J, with 8 bases in the middle. This CDR3 contains 14 residues. CDR3 nucleotide sequence: TGTGCCAGTAGTATAAGCGGCACCTCCTACGAGCAGTACTTC. Translated, it gives CASSISGTSYEQYF.

This clonotype was counted between two and nine times. The chain has TRBV5-6 and TRBJ1-6; TRBD1 might be the D (6 bases). The CDR3 has 13 amino acids. From germline, CDR1 is SGHDT and CDR2 YYEEEE. Trimming left V 0 bases short and J 8 bases short, with 6 bases between. The CDR3 DNA sequence: TGTGCCAGCAGCTTGGAGGGGGATTCACCCCTCCACTTT. This encodes CASSLEGDSPLHF.

This clonotype was counted only a few times. The chain is built from TRBV29-1 and TRBJ2-1; unclear D gene. V lost 3 bases and J lost 4, with 10 bases in between. CDR3 length: 13 residues. CDR1 and CDR2 from the germline V gene are SQVTM and ANQGSEA. The CDR3 sequence: CSVDTEAYNEQFF. CDR3 coding DNA: TGCAGCGTTGATACCGAGGCGTACAATGAGCAGTTCTTC.

This clonotype was observed at least ten times. The rearrangement uses TRBV28 and TRBJ1-1, with no clear D. V shed 3 bases and J shed 5 bases, with 7 bases lying between them. The CDR3 totals 12 residues. Germline V gives CDR1 MDHEN, CDR2 SYDVKM. CDR3 protein: CASSFLRTEAFF. The CDR3 DNA is TGTGCCAGCAGTTTTTTGAGGACTGAAGCTTTCTTT.

This clonotype was recorded many times. The V call is TRBV2, the J call TRBJ1-1; 9 bases line up with TRBD1. The CDR3 is 15 amino acids. Germline trimming cut 6 bases from V and 0 bases from J; bases unmatched to any gene: 5. Per germline, CDR1 SNHLY and CDR2 FYNNEI. CDR3 coding DNA: TGTGCCAGCAGAAGAGGACAGGGGCTGAACACTGAAGCTTTCTTT. Amino acids: CASRRGQGLNTEAFF.

This clonotype was found many times. J is TRBJ2-7 and V is TRBV7-2; D unclear. Germline loops: CDR1 SGHTA, CDR2 FQGNSA. The CDR3 extends over 13 amino acids. V dropped 6 bases and J dropped 6 bases, with 15 bases sitting between them. The chain's CDR3 is CASRPTESFEQYF. CDR3 bases: TGTGCCAGCAGGCCGACCGAGAGCTTCGAGCAGTACTTC.

This clonotype showed up many times. This chain uses TRBV11-3 with TRBJ2-1, with 11 bases fitting TRBD2. The V gene's germline CDR1 is SGHNT and CDR2 YENEEA. V shed 5 bases and J 5 bases; nucleotides not matched to a gene: 8. The CDR3 runs 16 residues. The CDR3 nucleotides read TGTGCCAGCAGCCCCCGAGGGACTAGCGGAAACAATGAGCAGTTCTTC. Protein: CASSPRGTSGNNEQFF.

This rearrangement joins TRBV6-2 or TRBV6-3 to TRBJ2-5; D gene uncertain. The V gene's germline CDR1 is MNHEY and CDR2 SVGEGT. The CDR3 sequence is 13 residues long. Trimming took off 2 bases at V and 2 bases at J, with 6 bases between the two ends. This CDR3 reads CASSYRHQETQYF. The DNA of the CDR3 is TGTGCCAGCAGTTACAGGCATCAAGAGACCCAGTACTTC.

CDR3 sequence reads: CSAFIGFTDTQYF. CDR3 sequence (DNA): TGCAGTGCATTCATAGGATTCACAGATACGCAGTATTTT. The chain joins TRBV20-1 to TRBJ2-3; D gene unclear. V gave up 6 bases and J gave up 2 bases, with 12 bases separating them. The CDR3 sequence is 13 residues long. Germline CDR1 is DFQATT and CDR2 is SNEGSKA (reference sequence).

In its sample, this clonotype was seen a few times. This rearrangement joins TRBV5-4 to TRBJ1-2; a possible D gene is TRBD1 (6 bases). Trimming pared 4 bases from V and 5 bases from J, leaving 12 bases between. The CDR3 runs to 13 residues. CDR1 SGHNT and CDR2 YYREEE come from the germline V gene (reference sequence). This chain's CDR3 is CASSADSAYGYTF. In nucleotides, the CDR3 is TGTGCCAGCAGCGCGGACAGCGCGTATGGCTACACCTTC. The full variable domain, rest sourced from reference TRBV5-4 and TRBJ1-2, is ETGVTQSPTHLIKTRGQQVTLRCSSQSGHNTVSWYQQALGQGPQFIFQYYREEENGRGNFPPRFSGLQFPNYSSELNVNALELDDSALYLCASSADSAYGYTFGSGTRLTVV.

The chain recombines TRBV2 with TRBJ1-5; D ambiguous. The V gene's germline CDR1 is SNHLY and CDR2 FYNNEI. With 7 bases removed from V and 2 bases from J, the gap between germline ends came to 9 bases. The CDR3 sequence is 13 residues long. CDR3 in amino acids: CASKGVGNQPQHF. The CDR3 nucleotides read TGTGCCAGCAAGGGAGTAGGCAATCAGCCCCAGCATTTT. Combining the CDR3 with reference TRBV2 and TRBJ1-5 gives the whole variable domain EPEVTQTPSHQVTQMGQEVILRCVPISNHLYFYWYRQILGQKVEFLVSFYNNEISEKSEIFDDQFSVERPDGSNFTLKIRSTKLEDSAMYFCASKGVGNQPQHFGDGTRLSIL.

In this sample, this clonotype turned up many times. V is TRBV6-5 and J is TRBJ1-4, with TRBD1 matching over 7 bases. Trimming removed 4 bases from V and 5 bases from J; junction bases left unmatched: 7. Germline-derived CDR1 and CDR2 are MNHEY and SVGAGI. CDR3 length equals 15 residues. The CDR3 nucleotides are TGTGCCAGCAGTTCAAGACTGACAGGGAATGAAAAACTGTTTTTT. It specifies CASSSRLTGNEKLFF.